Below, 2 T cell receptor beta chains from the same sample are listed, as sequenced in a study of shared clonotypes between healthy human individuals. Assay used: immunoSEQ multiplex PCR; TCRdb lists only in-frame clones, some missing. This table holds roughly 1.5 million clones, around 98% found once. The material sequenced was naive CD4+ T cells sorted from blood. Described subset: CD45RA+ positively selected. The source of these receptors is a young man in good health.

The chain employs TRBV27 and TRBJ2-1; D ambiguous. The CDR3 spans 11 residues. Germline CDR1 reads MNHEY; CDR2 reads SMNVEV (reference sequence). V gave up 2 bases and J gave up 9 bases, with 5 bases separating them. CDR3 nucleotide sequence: TGTGCCAGCAGTTTAGGCGCTGAGCAGTTCTTC. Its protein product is CASSLGAEQFF.

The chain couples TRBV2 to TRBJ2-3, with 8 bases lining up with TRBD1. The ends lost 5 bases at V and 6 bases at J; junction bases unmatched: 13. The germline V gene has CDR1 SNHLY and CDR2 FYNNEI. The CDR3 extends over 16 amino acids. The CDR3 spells CASSRGQGQVSDTQYF. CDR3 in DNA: TGTGCCAGCAGTCGAGGACAGGGCCAGGTCTCGGATACGCAGTATTTT.